This TCR beta chain comes out of a study of blood T cell repertoires in COVID-19. Enrolled through a virtual design, the participants were between 18 and 89 years of age and came from 24 US areas. Methods used by the authors: Researchers report that nucleated cell counts were estimated from reference gene primer amplification. Using immunoSEQ multiplex PCR, the repertoire was profiled, and TCRdb retains in-frame clones only, with some absent. That table is the source of V, J and clone size, and D and trimming were worked out from the DNA. The table records roughly 190,000 clones, 82% of them present only once. The CDR3 consists of 19 residues. The V gene's germline CDR1 is KGHSH and CDR2 LQKENI. Trimming removed 1 base from V and 0 bases from J, with 19 bases in between.

The chain combines TRBV18 with TRBJ2-4; tentatively, D is TRBD2 (5 bases). The sample comprised PBMCs or T cells enriched from blood (not recorded which). This TCR derives from a woman in her sixties or seventies with acute COVID-19. The CDR3 reads CASSPRTKASSLAKNIQYF. CDR3 coding DNA: TGTGCCAGCTCACCACGTACTAAGGCTAGCTCCCTAGCCAAAAACATTCAGTACTTC.